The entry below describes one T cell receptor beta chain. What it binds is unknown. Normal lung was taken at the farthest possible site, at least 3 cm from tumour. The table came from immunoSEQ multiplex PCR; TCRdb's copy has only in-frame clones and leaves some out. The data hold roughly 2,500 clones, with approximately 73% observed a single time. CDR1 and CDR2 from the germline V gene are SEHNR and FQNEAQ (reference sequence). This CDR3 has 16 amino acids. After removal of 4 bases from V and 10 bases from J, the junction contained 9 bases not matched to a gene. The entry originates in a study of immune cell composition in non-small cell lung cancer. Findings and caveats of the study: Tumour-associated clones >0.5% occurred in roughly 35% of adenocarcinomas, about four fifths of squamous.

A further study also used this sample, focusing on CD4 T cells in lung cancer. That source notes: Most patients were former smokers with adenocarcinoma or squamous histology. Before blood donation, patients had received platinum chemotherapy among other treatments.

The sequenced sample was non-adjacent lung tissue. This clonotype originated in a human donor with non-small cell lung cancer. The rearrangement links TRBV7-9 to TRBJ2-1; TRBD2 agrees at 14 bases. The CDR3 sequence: CASSSTSGGAAREQFF. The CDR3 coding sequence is TGTGCCAGCAGCTCGACTAGCGGGGGGGCCGCTCGGGAGCAGTTCTTC.